This T cell receptor beta chain was captured by sequencing in a study of T cell responses to AZD1222 COVID-19 vaccine. Overall study findings and caveats: The reported proportion of spike-specific TCRs targeting unmutated variant regions was nearly half. It was only six AZD1222 recipients who were seropositive at baseline.

The method was immunoSEQ multiplex PCR; TCRdb's version includes in-frame clones alone and lacks a portion of them. The sample yields approximately 140,000 clones, 93% seen once. Details on this clone: Antigen specificity is unknown.

The material sequenced was peripheral blood, taken on day 0 of AZD1222 vaccination. The clonotype originates from an adult in good health.

As DNA, the CDR3 is TGTGCCATCAGAGAGCAGGGAGTGGGGGAGCTGTTTTTT. Translation gives CAIREQGVGELFF. The chain has TRBV10-3 and TRBJ2-2; D tentatively reads TRBD1 or TRBD2 (5 bases each). With 6 bases removed from V and 8 bases from J, the gap between germline ends came to 13 bases. The CDR3 is made up of 13 amino acids. The germline gives CDR1 ENHRY, CDR2 SYGVKD.